This TCR beta chain stems from a study of T cells in Graves' hyperthyroidism and ophthalmopathy. Study at large: Once the initial diagnosis was made, peripheral blood was obtained before any treatment. General study points: Ophthalmopathy stood apart from stable hyperthyroidism in a 13 V-J model. The model made its ophthalmopathy prediction, and onset followed a median roughly 6.5 months later.

Template material for amplifying TCR beta CDR3 regions consisted of RNA transcripts. Researchers ran a first-round RT-PCR on the TCR CDR3 using the HTBI primer set. In TCRdb, the multiplex PCR reads were re-called with MiXCR into one record per CDR3 protein. The table records about 420,000 distinct CDR3 sequences, about an eighth of them present only once. Stable Graves' hyperthyroidism meant no ophthalmopathy progression within 18 months. This clonotype was detected many times. Its antigen is undetermined. Specimen: blood. This sequence originates from a woman aged 18-29 years with Graves' hyperthyroidism.

In DNA, the CDR3 is TGCAGCGTCGACGACAGAGGGCGAAACACAGATACGCAGTATTTT. Translating gives CSVDDRGRNTDTQYF. J is TRBJ2-3 and V is TRBV29-1; either TRBD1 or TRBD2 may supply D (5 bases each). The CDR3 loop spans 15 amino acids. The germline V gene encodes CDR1 SQVTM and CDR2 ANQGSEA. Trimming took off 6 bases at V and 2 bases at J, with 18 bases between the two ends.